The TCR beta chain under discussion was sequenced for a study of control samples from healthy donors and cancer patients. Profiling relied on immunoSEQ multiplex PCR, and the TCRdb table lists in-frame clones only, not all of them. This sample has 84,000 or so clones, with about nine tenths found just once. Germline assignment: CDR1 SGHRS and CDR2 YFSETQ. The CDR3 spans 16 residues. With 4 bases clipped from V and 0 bases from J, the junction kept 6 bases outside the gene matches. The gene calls are TRBV5-1 and TRBJ1-1, with 10 bases aligning to TRBD1. The receptor was derived from a man in his thirties or forties in good health. The sequenced sample was blood. CDR3 residues: CASSPTGGLMNTEAFF. The CDR3 region has the DNA TGCGCCAGCAGCCCGACAGGGGGCCTTATGAACACTGAAGCTTTCTTT.